A selection of T cell receptor beta chains follows, all from one sample in a study of shared clonotypes between healthy human individuals. Here immunoSEQ multiplex PCR was the method, and the copy in TCRdb shows in-frame clones only, minus some. The sample consists of around 690,000 clones, roughly 91% of them appearing once. The specimen sequenced was memory CD8+ T cells from PBMCs. The receptor source for this set is a man younger than 30 in good health. Some clones in this sample may be carry-over from other donors' samples. Both conserved end residues are part of each CDR3. Each record gives: V gene, J gene, D gene, clone size, CDR3 DNA, CDR3 protein. A D gene is named only where the DNA matches it firmly. Part of the rows lack a size; the others show once, few, many or a class for expanded clones.

>TRBV7-9|TRBJ2-7|-|-
TGTGCCAGCAGCCCTGGCTGGGGGCCAAATTTCTACGAGCAGTACTTC
CASSPGWGPNFYEQYF
>TRBV28|TRBJ2-1|-|-
TGTGCCAGCAGTTCGCAGGGGGGATTGTACAATGAGCAGTTCTTC
CASSSQGGLYNEQFF
>TRBV28|TRBJ2-7|-|-
TGTGCCAGCAGTTACCAGGCAGGTGGATCCTACGAGCAGTACTTC
CASSYQAGGSYEQYF
>TRBV7-8|TRBJ1-4|-|-
TGTGCCAGCAGCCCAGGGAAACCTCTGAGGGGAAAACTGTTTTTT
CASSPGKPLRGKLFF
>TRBV7-6|TRBJ1-1|-|-
TGTGCCAGCAGCTTAGCGCTCGGGGCGCCCACTGAAGCTTTCTTT
CASSLALGAPTEAFF
>TRBV27|TRBJ2-7|-|-
TGTGCCAGCAGTCCCCGTGGGGGGTCCTACGAGCAGTACTTC
CASSPRGGSYEQYF
>TRBV19|TRBJ1-2|-|-
TGTGCCAGTAACACCCCCGCGGAGTCTGATTATGGCTACACCTTC
CASNTPAESDYGYTF
>TRBV9|TRBJ2-7|-|-
TGTGCCAGCAGCCCCCCCGGGGTCGCCTACGAGCAGTACTTC
CASSPPGVAYEQYF
>TRBV30|TRBJ2-2|-|many
TGTGCCTGGATAGAGGGAAGCCTCACCGGGGAGCTGTTTTTT
CAWIEGSLTGELFF
>TRBV5-5|TRBJ1-4|-|-
TGTGCCAGCAGGCCCCCGGGGCAGGCAGAAAATGAAAAACTGTTTTTT
CASRPPGQAENEKLFF
>TRBV23-1|TRBJ1-3|-|-
TGCGCCAGCAGTCCACTCGGAGGTTCTGGAAACACCATATATTTT
CASSPLGGSGNTIYF
>TRBV9|TRBJ2-3|TRBD2|-
TGTGCCAGCAGCGTGCCGACTAGCGGGAGTATAGATACGCAGTATTTT
CASSVPTSGSIDTQYF
>TRBV11-2|TRBJ1-1|-|-
TGTGCCAGCAGCTTAGTGGGACATATGAACACTGAAGCTTTCTTT
CASSLVGHMNTEAFF
>TRBV13|TRBJ2-3|TRBD2|-
TGTGCCAGCAGCTCTAGCGGGAGTAGCACAGATACGCAGTATTTT
CASSSSGSSTDTQYF
>TRBV21-1|TRBJ1-1|-|-
TGTGCCAGCAGCAAAAAGGGGACCCCTCTATCTACTGAAGCTTTCTTT
CASSKKGTPLSTEAFF
>TRBV29-1|TRBJ2-7|-|-
TGCAGCGTGGAGGACAGTTACTACGAGCAGTACTTC
CSVEDSYYEQYF
>TRBV10-3|TRBJ2-7|-|-
TGTGCCATCCAGGGGGGCCCTCGCGAGCAGTACTTC
CAIQGGPREQYF
>TRBV19|TRBJ1-1|-|once
TGTGCCAGTACTGATGGCCAGGGCGCTAACACTGAAGCTTTCTTT
CASTDGQGANTEAFF
>TRBV7-2|TRBJ2-1|TRBD2|-
TGTGCCAGCAGCCGGAAACTAGGCGGGAGGTACAATGAGCAGTTCTTC
CASSRKLGGRYNEQFF
>TRBV2|TRBJ2-6|-|-
TGTGCCAGCAGTGAAGGTCCTCGAGGGGTACAAGGGCCCTCTGGGGCCAACGTCCTGACTTTC
CASSEGPRGVQGPSGANVLTF
>TRBV29-1|TRBJ2-7|TRBD2|-
TGCAGCGTTGTAGGTGGGCGGGAGGACTCCCACGAGCAGTACTTC
CSVVGGREDSHEQYF
>TRBV4-1|TRBJ2-7|-|-
TGCGCCAGCAGCCAGACCACGGGCCTCTCCTACGAGCAGTACTTC
CASSQTTGLSYEQYF
>TRBV28|TRBJ2-7|-|-
TGTGCCAGCAGTTTACGCGGACCCTCCTACGAGCAGTACTTC
CASSLRGPSYEQYF
>TRBV7-9|TRBJ2-7|TRBD1|-
TGTGCCAGCAGCCGCCGGGAAGGGGGCAGGTACGAGCAGTACTTC
CASSRREGGRYEQYF
>TRBV15|TRBJ2-6|TRBD1|-
TGTGCCACCAGCAGAGAAGACGGACAGGGTAACGTCCTGACTTTC
CATSREDGQGNVLTF
>TRBV7-2|TRBJ2-6|TRBD2|-
TGTGCCAGCAGTCCTCGGGGGGTCCCCTACTCTGGGGCCAACGTCCTGACTTTC
CASSPRGVPYSGANVLTF
>TRBV5-1|TRBJ1-1|-|once
TGCGCCAGCAGCCCACAGGGACCGTGGAACACTGAAGCTTTCTTT
CASSPQGPWNTEAFF
>TRBV25-1|TRBJ2-3|-|-
TGTGCCAGCAGTGAAGGGCGGGCGACTAGCACAGATACGCAGTATTTT
CASSEGRATSTDTQYF
>TRBV27|TRBJ1-5|-|-
TGTGCCAGCAGTAACAAAGGTCAGCCCCAGCATTTT
CASSNKGQPQHF
>TRBV5-4|TRBJ1-5|-|-
TGTGCCAGCAGCTTCCGGGTGAGCCTAGGGAATCAGCCCCAGCATTTT
CASSFRVSLGNQPQHF
>TRBV5-4|TRBJ2-1|-|-
TGTGCCAGCAGCTTGGTGTCGGCGGTCCCTCTTAATGAGCAGTTCTTC
CASSLVSAVPLNEQFF
>TRBV9|TRBJ2-2|-|-
TGTGCCAGCAGCCTCAACCGGGGGACCGGGGAGCTGTTTTTT
CASSLNRGTGELFF
>TRBV7-9|TRBJ2-3|-|-
TGTGCCAGCAGCTTATACGCCTTAACTAGCACAGATACGCAGTATTTT
CASSLYALTSTDTQYF
>TRBV7-9|TRBJ2-5|-|-
TGTGCCAGCAGCCCCGCGTCTGGGCAGGAGACCCAGTACTTC
CASSPASGQETQYF
>TRBV11-3|TRBJ1-1|-|-
TGTGCCAGCAGTAACAGGTGGAACACTGAAGCTTTCTTT
CASSNRWNTEAFF
>TRBV5-1|TRBJ2-2|-|-
TGCGCCAGCAGCTTGGGGGAGAACACCGGGGAGCTGTTTTTT
CASSLGENTGELFF
>TRBV7-9|TRBJ1-4|-|-
TGTGCCAGCAGCTACCTGGGGCCAACTAATGAAAAACTGTTTTTT
CASSYLGPTNEKLFF
>TRBV5-6|TRBJ2-1|-|-
TGTGCCAGCAGCTTGGCTCAGGGGACTACTACCTACAATGAGCAGTTCTTC
CASSLAQGTTTYNEQFF
>TRBV9|TRBJ2-1|-|-
TGTGCCAGCAGCGTAATAGGGGACAATGAGCAGTTCTTC
CASSVIGDNEQFF